What follows is one T cell receptor (beta chain) and its context. Its matching antigen is unknown. Incorporated into the TCR beta cDNA libraries were unique molecular identifiers, which served to reduce PCR and sequencing biases. TCRdb re-called the PCR reads through MiXCR, storing one row per CDR3 protein. This sample has 650,000 to 900,000 distinct CDR3 sequences, with 35% to 55% found just once. V lost 3 bases and J lost 7; bases outside the gene matches: 9. CDR3 length: 16 residues. Germline CDR1 reads ENHRY; CDR2 reads SYGVKD. The sample comes from a study of post-analysis software for immune sequencing data. General study results and limits: Controls had lower frequencies than patients of 4 or 5 TRBV segments, which included TRBV5-6, TRBV5-1 and TRBV20-1.

This clonotype originated in a girl aged 10 to 17 with multiple sclerosis. The source material was blood. The chain is built from TRBV10-3 and TRBJ2-1; TRBD2 agrees at 10 bases. This CDR3 is CAISDRAGGPGNEQFF. CDR3 bases: TGTGCCATCAGTGACAGAGCGGGAGGGCCGGGAAATGAGCAGTTCTTC.